The T cell receptor (beta chain) described here comes from a study of T cells in Graves' hyperthyroidism and ophthalmopathy. It was RNA transcripts that yielded the amplified TCR beta CDR3 regions. First-round RT-PCR of the TCR CDR3 relied on the HTBI primer set. TCRdb re-called the multiplex PCR reads with MiXCR, one entry per CDR3 protein. The profile shows under 450,000 distinct CDR3 sequences, 15% to 19% of them singletons. Trimming took 3 bases from V and 1 from J, leaving 12 bases between them. The germline V gene has CDR1 SEHNR and CDR2 FQNEAQ (reference sequence). This CDR3 comprises 15 residues. At least ten counts were recorded for this clonotype.

The sequence came from a woman in her late teens or twenties with Graves' hyperthyroidism. The J gene is TRBJ1-1, the V gene TRBV7-9, with D possibly matching TRBD1 (6 bases). The sequenced sample consisted of blood. CDR3: CASSFAGTQNTEAFF. In nucleotides, the CDR3 is TGTGCCAGCAGCTTTGCCGGGACACAGAACACTGAAGCTTTCTTT. Full variable domain (missing parts from reference TRBV7-9 and TRBJ1-1): DTGVSQNPRHKITKRGQNVTFRCDPISEHNRLYWYRQTLGQGPEFLTYFQNEAQLEKSRLLSDRFSAERPKGSFSTLEIQRTEQGDSAMYLCASSFAGTQNTEAFFGQGTRLTVV.